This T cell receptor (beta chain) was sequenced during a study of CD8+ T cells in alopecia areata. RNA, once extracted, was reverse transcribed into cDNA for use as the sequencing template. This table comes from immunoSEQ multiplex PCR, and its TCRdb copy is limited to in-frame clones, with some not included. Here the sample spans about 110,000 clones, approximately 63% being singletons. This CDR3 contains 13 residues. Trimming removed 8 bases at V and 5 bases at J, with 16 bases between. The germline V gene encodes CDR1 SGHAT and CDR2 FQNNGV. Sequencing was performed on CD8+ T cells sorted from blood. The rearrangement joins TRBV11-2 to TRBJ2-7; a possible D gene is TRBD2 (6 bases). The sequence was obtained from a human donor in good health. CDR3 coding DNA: TGTGCCAGCGGTGTCGGGGGAGAGCACGAGCAGTACTTC. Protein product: CASGVGGEHEQYF.